The 18 T cell receptor beta chains reported below all come from one sample, sequenced in a study of PD-1 blockade in classical Hodgkin lymphoma. Only in-frame clones appear in the TCRdb table, and some are missing; sequencing was by immunoSEQ multiplex PCR. Among 5,000 to 7,500 clones listed, about 89% were seen once. This sample's time point: cycle 4 day 1 (C4D1), after five to seven weeks of nivolumab. All the patients suffered relapse after autologous stem cell transplantation, and brentuximab vedotin exposure differed. The study purified CD4+ T cells from thawed PBMCs using magnetic negative selection. Sequencing was performed on CD4+ T cells from blood, taken before the fourth cycle of nivolumab. Source of these receptors: a human donor with classical Hodgkin lymphoma.

The J gene is TRBJ1-2, the V gene TRBV7-9; D remains unclear. CDR3 length equals 12 residues. From germline, CDR1 is SEHNR and CDR2 FQNEAQ (reference sequence). The ends were cut back, 1 base at V and 5 bases at J, with 5 bases in the middle. CDR3 amino acids: CASSLDGYGYTF. Here the CDR3 DNA reads TGTGCCAGCAGCTTAGATGGTTATGGCTACACCTTC.

This clone showed up just once. The chain recombines TRBV19 with TRBJ1-2; D is possibly TRBD1 (6 bases). Germline V gene data show CDR1 as LNHDA and CDR2 as SQIVND (reference sequence). The length of the CDR3 is 13 residues. V dropped 3 bases and J dropped 2 bases, with 7 bases sitting between them. CDR3 DNA: TGTGCCAGTAGTATCCAGGGGAACTATGGCTACACCTTC. It is translated as CASSIQGNYGYTF.

The chain carries TRBV30 and TRBJ1-1; D not resolved. This CDR3 has 14 residues. The germline gives CDR1 GTSNPN, CDR2 SVGIG (reference sequence). Trimming cost V 3 bases and J 1 base, with 12 bases left between them. In DNA form, the CDR3 reads TGTGCCTGGAGACGAGGGAACGCGAACACTGAAGCTTTCTTT. This codes for CAWRRGNANTEAFF.

The rearrangement uses TRBV7-8 and TRBJ2-7; 9 nucleotides match TRBD2. Looked up from germline, CDR1 is SGHVS and CDR2 is FQNEAQ. The CDR3 has 14 amino acids. With 5 bases clipped from V and 6 bases from J, the junction kept 8 bases outside the gene matches. CDR3 DNA sequence: TGTGCCAGCAGCGGAAAGGGACTAGCTTTCGAGCAGTACTTC. It encodes CASSGKGLAFEQYF.

The chain couples TRBV11-2 to TRBJ2-1; unclear D gene. The V end was cut by 1 base, the J end by 6 bases, with 16 bases between. Germline V gene data show CDR1 as SGHAT and CDR2 as FQNNGV. CDR3 length: 16 amino acids. The CDR3 protein is CASSLGGLTPPNEQFF. The CDR3 bases are TGTGCCAGCAGCTTAGGCGGCCTTACCCCCCCCAATGAGCAGTTCTTC. The entire variable domain, with the rest obtained from reference TRBV11-2 and TRBJ2-1, is as follows: EAGVAQSPRYKIIEKRQSVAFWCNPISGHATLYWYQQILGQGPKLLIQFQNNGVVDDSQLPKDRFSAERLKGVDSTLKIQPAKLEDSAVYLCASSLGGLTPPNEQFFGPGTRLTVL.

The rearrangement joins TRBV6-5 to TRBJ2-3; D gene ambiguous. The length of the CDR3 is 15 residues. Germline V gene sequence: CDR1 MNHEY, CDR2 SVGAGI. Trimming took off 2 bases at V and 3 bases at J, with 12 bases between the two ends. The CDR3 DNA is TGTGCCAGCAGTTACAATCCGCATAGGACAGATACGCAGTATTTT. It translates to CASSYNPHRTDTQYF.

In the case of this clone: A much larger clone lies a single base off, so this may be a read error. This CDR3 is missing its conserved last phenylalanine or tryptophan, likely due to a read error. The rearrangement links TRBV4-2 to TRBJ2-7; 10 bases are shared with TRBD1. Germline CDR1 and CDR2: LGHNA and YNFKEQ. This CDR3 is 15 amino acids long. V trimming: 8 bases; J trimming: 1 base; junction bases outside the gene matches: 8. The CDR3 sequence: CASHPGTGESYEQYL. CDR3 bases: TGTGCCAGCCACCCCGGGACAGGGGAGTCCTACGAGCAGTACCTC.

About this clone: A junction end diverges from the germline sequence, so it may reflect a read error. The chain recombines TRBV6-5 with TRBJ1-5, with D perhaps matching TRBD1 (5 bases). The CDR3 contains 15 residues. CDR1 is MNHEY and CDR2 is SVGAGI in the germline V gene. The chain's CDR3 is CASSYRGGSTQPQHF. CDR3 in DNA: TGTGCCAGCAGTTACCGCGGGGGAAGCACTCAGCCCCAGCATTTT.

This chain connects TRBV29-1 to TRBJ1-2; D is perhaps TRBD1 (6 bases). From germline, CDR1 is SQVTM and CDR2 ANQGSEA. The CDR3 extends over 14 amino acids. Trimming left V 6 bases short and J 2 bases short, with 16 bases between. The CDR3 spells CSVGSPGQNYGYTF. CDR3 sequence (DNA): TGCAGCGTCGGGAGTCCGGGACAAAACTATGGCTACACCTTC. The full variable domain, its missing parts supplied by reference TRBV29-1 and TRBJ1-2, is SAVISQKPSRDICQRGTSLTIQCQVDSQVTMMFWYRQQPGQSLTLIATANQGSEATYESGFVIDKFPISRPNLTFSTLTVSNMSPEDSSIYLCSVGSPGQNYGYTFGSGTRLTVV.

This chain connects TRBV29-1 to TRBJ1-2; D call uncertain. Germline CDR1 is SQVTM and CDR2 is ANQGSEA. Trimming shortened V by 3 bases and J by 4 bases, and 9 bases separated the two germline ends. The CDR3 is made up of 12 amino acids. CDR3 DNA sequence: TGCAGCGTTGACCCCTCGAGCTATGGCTACACCTTC. Protein: CSVDPSSYGYTF.

The chain links TRBV19 to TRBJ1-2; D ambiguous. The CDR3 loop spans 15 amino acids. Germline V gives CDR1 LNHDA, CDR2 SQIVND (reference sequence). V shed 0 bases and J shed 0 bases, with 8 bases lying between them. The CDR3 here is CASSIEAGSNYGYTF. The CDR3 coding sequence is TGTGCCAGTAGTATAGAGGCCGGATCTAACTATGGCTACACCTTC.

V gene TRBV30 combines with J gene TRBJ1-1, with D possibly being TRBD1 (5 bases). Looked up from germline, CDR1 is GTSNPN and CDR2 is SVGIG (reference sequence). The CDR3 contains 13 residues. Trimming cost V 6 bases and J 5 bases, with 16 bases left between them. The CDR3 bases are TGTGCCTGCATGCGGGGGAGAGGAACTGAAGCTTTCTTT. It codes for CACMRGRGTEAFF.

The V gene is TRBV30, the J gene TRBJ1-6, with D possibly matching TRBD1 (5 bases). Germline V CDR1 and CDR2: GTSNPN, SVGIG (reference sequence). CDR3 size: 13 residues. Trimming removed 3 bases from V and 10 bases from J, with 13 bases in between. CDR3 sequence reads: CAWSSRERSPLHF. CDR3 coding DNA: TGTGCCTGGAGCTCCAGGGAAAGATCACCCCTCCACTTT.

The CDR3 reads CASSLEGVTEAFF. The CDR3 bases are TGTGCCAGCAGCTTAGAAGGGGTTACTGAAGCTTTCTTT. J is TRBJ1-1 and V is TRBV7-9; maybe TRBD1 (5 bases). This CDR3 has 13 amino acids. Germline values: CDR1 SEHNR, CDR2 FQNEAQ (reference sequence). V lost 1 base and J lost 5, with 8 bases in between.

The CDR3 sequence is CASNTQAWYEQYF. CDR3 sequence (DNA): TGTGCCAGCAATACCCAAGCCTGGTACGAGCAGTACTTC. The chain carries TRBV4-2 and TRBJ2-7; D call uncertain. The V end was cut by 7 bases, the J end by 4 bases, with 14 bases between. The CDR3 covers 13 residues. Germline lookup yields CDR1 LGHNA and CDR2 YNFKEQ.

This chain links TRBV9 with TRBJ2-7; 8 bases are a match to TRBD1. V trimming: 0 bases; J trimming: 3 bases; junction bases outside the gene matches: 8. The germline gives CDR1 SGDLS, CDR2 YYNGEE. The CDR3 totals 16 residues. The CDR3 loop reads CASSVGQGLSSYEQYF. For the CDR3, the DNA is TGTGCCAGCAGCGTAGGACAGGGGCTTAGCAGCTACGAGCAGTACTTC.

The chain couples TRBV5-6 to TRBJ1-2; no definite D call. There are 15 residues in the CDR3. The ends were cut back, 0 bases at V and 0 bases at J, with 9 bases in the middle. Germline CDR1 SGHDT, CDR2 YYEEEE. In DNA form, the CDR3 reads TGTGCCAGCAGCTTGGGACATACTACTAACTATGGCTACACCTTC. Its protein is CASSLGHTTNYGYTF.

This chain uses TRBV7-7 with TRBJ2-1, with 8 bases that match TRBD1. V shed 3 bases, J shed 5 bases, and the junction held 3 bases outside the gene matches. Germline CDR1 is SSHAT and CDR2 is FNYEAQ (reference sequence). The CDR3 totals 14 residues. The CDR3 loop is CASSFRTGNNEQFF. CDR3 nucleotide sequence: TGTGCCAGCAGCTTTCGGACAGGGAACAATGAGCAGTTCTTC. The full variable domain, in which reference TRBV7-7 and TRBJ2-1 provide the parts outside the CDR3, is GAGVSQSPRYKVTKRGQDVTLRCDPISSHATLYWYQQALGQGPEFLTYFNYEAQPDKSGLPSDRFSAERPEGSISTLTIQRTEQRDSAMYRCASSFRTGNNEQFFGPGTRLTVL.